This T cell receptor beta chain was captured in a study of T-cell memory formation after mild COVID-19. Overall study results and limits: Cross-reactive memory apparently joined, as some responding clones appeared in pre-infection memory. Second-wave clones with a day 37 peak had unconfirmed SARS-CoV-2 specificity.

The V gene's germline CDR1 is SGHRS and CDR2 YFSETQ. This CDR3 has 12 amino acids. The V end lost 0 bases, the J end lost 6 bases, and 7 bases lay between the germline ends. Constant-segment primers were used for 5'RACE, and the resulting TCR alpha and TCR beta cDNA libraries carried sample barcodes and UMIs. TCRdb reprocessed the 5' RACE reads via MiXCR and lists one record per CDR3 protein. The sample contains 400,000 to 500,000 distinct CDR3 sequences, more than 15% of which appear only once. In this sample, this clonotype turned up a few times. The antigen remains unidentified. The rearrangement uses TRBV5-1 and TRBJ2-7; D is unresolved. Sequencing was performed on PBMCs or a T cell subset sorted from them (not recorded which). The receptor was derived from a man aged 18 to 30 who had mild COVID-19 (a few samples of this study predate the infection). Cell type and time point are not known. CDR3 region: CASSLGFSEQYF. In DNA, the CDR3 is TGCGCCAGCAGCTTGGGATTCTCCGAGCAGTACTTC.